There are a few counts of the clone carrying this TCR beta chain. This CDR3 has 12 amino acids. Trimming cost V 7 bases and J 0 bases, with 6 bases left between them. Germline V gene sequence: CDR1 DFQATT, CDR2 SNEGSKA (reference sequence). The data were taken from a study of T cells in Graves' hyperthyroidism and ophthalmopathy. TCR beta CDR3 regions were amplified from RNA. With the HTBI primer set, the TCR CDR3 went through a first round of RT-PCR. TCRdb re-derived calls from the multiplex PCR reads in MiXCR, one entry per CDR3 protein. Here the sample spans approximately 300,000 distinct CDR3 sequences, approximately 16% being singletons.

Sequencing was performed on blood. The V and J genes are TRBV20-1 and TRBJ1-4; D unclear. This sequence originates from a man between 25 and 39 years old with Graves' hyperthyroidism. CDR3 residues: CSGRATNEKLFF. DNA of the CDR3: TGCAGTGGTCGAGCAACTAATGAAAAACTGTTTTTT.